This T cell receptor beta chain was captured by sequencing in a study of human T cells and chemical hapten exposure. Time point indicated: patch test 2, 6 weeks after DPC sensitization. Treatment denoted: therapeutic diphenylcyclopropenone sensitization with weekly scalp DPC. The V gene's germline CDR1 is SGHDN and CDR2 FVKESK. The CDR3 length is 17 residues. V lost 3 bases to trimming and J lost 0 bases; unmatched junction nucleotides: 7. A single record per CDR3 protein comes from TCRdb applying MiXCR to the RACE reads. The sample consists of 85,000 to 95,000 distinct CDR3 sequences, 9.5% to 12% of them appearing once. This clonotype has a count of ten or more.

V and J are TRBV14 and TRBJ1-1; 10 bases are shared with TRBD1. The sample was whole blood, taken in connection with sensitization to the hapten diphenylcyclopropenone (DPC). The receptor's source is a man aged 40-49 years with alopecia areata. Some clones in this sample may be carry-over from other donors' samples. The CDR3 reads CASSHDRGRSMNTEAFF. CDR3 DNA sequence: TGTGCCAGCAGCCACGACAGGGGGCGAAGTATGAACACTGAAGCTTTCTTT.